This TCR beta chain originates from a study of beta chain features in type 1 diabetes. Study context: The patients were much like the healthy donors in age, gender and cell yields.

The study, taken as a whole, reports: Type 1 diabetes patients had moderately but significantly shorter TCRB CDR3s in all four CD4+ subsets.

Germline V gene data show CDR1 as SGHAT and CDR2 as FQDESV (reference sequence). V shed 2 bases and J shed 0 bases, with 9 bases lying between them. The CDR3 length is 15 residues. The entirety of the isolated RNA underwent reverse transcription, so expressed TCRB transcripts were sequenced. The method was immunoSEQ multiplex PCR; TCRdb's version includes in-frame clones alone and lacks a portion of them. Of 500,000 to 700,000 clones listed, 15% are singletons. Comment on this clone: Antigen: not known.

This sequence originates from a man aged 18 to 29 in good health. The specimen sequenced was naive CD4+ T cells from blood. V usage is TRBV11-1 and J usage is TRBJ2-3, with D hard to call. The CDR3 is CASSLTGPSTDTQYF. CDR3 in DNA: TGTGCCAGCAGCTTAACCGGGCCTAGCACAGATACGCAGTATTTT.